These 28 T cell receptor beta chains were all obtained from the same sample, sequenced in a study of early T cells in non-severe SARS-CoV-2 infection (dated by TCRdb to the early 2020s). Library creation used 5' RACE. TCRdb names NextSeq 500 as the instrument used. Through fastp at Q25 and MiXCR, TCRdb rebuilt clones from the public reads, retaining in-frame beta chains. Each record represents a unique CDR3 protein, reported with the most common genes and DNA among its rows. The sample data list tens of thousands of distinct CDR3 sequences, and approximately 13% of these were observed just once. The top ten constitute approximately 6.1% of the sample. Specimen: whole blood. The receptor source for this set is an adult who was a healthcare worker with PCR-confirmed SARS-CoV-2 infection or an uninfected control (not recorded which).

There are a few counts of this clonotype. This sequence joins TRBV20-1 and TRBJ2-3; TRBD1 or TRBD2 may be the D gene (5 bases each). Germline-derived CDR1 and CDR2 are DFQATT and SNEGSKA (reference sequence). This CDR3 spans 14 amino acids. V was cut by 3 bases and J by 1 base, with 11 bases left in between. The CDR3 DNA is TGCAGTGCTAGCATTGGGGGAGGCACAGATACGCAGTATTTT. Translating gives CSASIGGGTDTQYF.

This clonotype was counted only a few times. In nucleotides, the CDR3 is TGTGCCAGCAGCTCGCGGACAGGGTCGCACGAGCAGTACTTC. Protein sequence: CASSSRTGSHEQYF. The V and J genes are TRBV7-2 and TRBJ2-7; 8 bases line up with TRBD1. Trimming cost V 4 bases and J 5 bases; bases outside gene matches: 7. The CDR3 is made up of 14 amino acids. The germline V gene encodes CDR1 SGHTA and CDR2 FQGNSA.

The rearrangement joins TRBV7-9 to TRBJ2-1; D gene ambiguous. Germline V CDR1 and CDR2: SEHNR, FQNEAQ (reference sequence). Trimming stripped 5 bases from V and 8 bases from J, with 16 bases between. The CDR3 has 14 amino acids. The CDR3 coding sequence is TGTGCCAGCAGCCCCGCCCGACGTACGGATGAGCAGTTCTTC. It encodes CASSPARRTDEQFF.

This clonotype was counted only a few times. The CDR3 DNA reads TGTGCCAGCAGCCCCCGGACGAGCTCTGGAAACACCATATATTTT. Translating it yields CASSPRTSSGNTIYF. The chain carries TRBV7-2 and TRBJ1-3; D unclear. V was cut by 5 bases and J by 0 bases, with 11 bases left in between. The CDR3 totals 15 residues. Germline V gene sequence: CDR1 SGHTA, CDR2 FQGNSA.

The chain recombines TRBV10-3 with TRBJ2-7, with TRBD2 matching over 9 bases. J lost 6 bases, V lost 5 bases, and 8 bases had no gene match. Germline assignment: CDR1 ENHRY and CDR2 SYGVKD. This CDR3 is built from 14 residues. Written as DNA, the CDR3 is TGTGCCATCAGTAGGGGGACTAGCATCCCCGAGCAGTACTTC. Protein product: CAISRGTSIPEQYF.

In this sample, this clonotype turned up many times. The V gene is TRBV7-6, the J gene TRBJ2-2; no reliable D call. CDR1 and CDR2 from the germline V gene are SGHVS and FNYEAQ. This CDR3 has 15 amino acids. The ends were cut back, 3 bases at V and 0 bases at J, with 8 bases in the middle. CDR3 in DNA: TGTGCCAGCAGCTTGCACGCTCCGAACACCGGGGAGCTGTTTTTT. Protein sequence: CASSLHAPNTGELFF.

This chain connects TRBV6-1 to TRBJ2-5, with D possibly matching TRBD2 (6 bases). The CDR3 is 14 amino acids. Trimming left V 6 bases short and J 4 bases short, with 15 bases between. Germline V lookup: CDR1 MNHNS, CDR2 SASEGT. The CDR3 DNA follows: TGTGCCAGCAGGAGCCCCTCTAGCGTAGAGACCCAGTACTTC. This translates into CASRSPSSVETQYF.

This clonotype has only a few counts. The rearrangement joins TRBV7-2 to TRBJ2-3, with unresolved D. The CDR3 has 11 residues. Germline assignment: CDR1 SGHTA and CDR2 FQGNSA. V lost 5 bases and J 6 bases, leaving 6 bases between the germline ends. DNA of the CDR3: TGTGCCAGCAGCCGTCGGGATACGCAGTATTTT. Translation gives CASSRRDTQYF.

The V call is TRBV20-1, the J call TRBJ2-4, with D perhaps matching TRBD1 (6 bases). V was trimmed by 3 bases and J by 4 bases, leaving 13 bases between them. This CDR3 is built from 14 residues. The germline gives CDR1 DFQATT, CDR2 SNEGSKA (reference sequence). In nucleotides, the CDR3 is TGCAGTGCTAGGAGGGGGACCCAGAAAAACATTCAGTACTTC. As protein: CSARRGTQKNIQYF.

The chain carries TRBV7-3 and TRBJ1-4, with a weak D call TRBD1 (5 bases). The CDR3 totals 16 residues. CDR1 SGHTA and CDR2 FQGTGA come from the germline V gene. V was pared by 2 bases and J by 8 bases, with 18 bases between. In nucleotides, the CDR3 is TGTGCCAGCAGCTTACTCTGTCGGGGGAGACGCGAAAAACTGTTTTTT. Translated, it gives CASSLLCRGRREKLFF.

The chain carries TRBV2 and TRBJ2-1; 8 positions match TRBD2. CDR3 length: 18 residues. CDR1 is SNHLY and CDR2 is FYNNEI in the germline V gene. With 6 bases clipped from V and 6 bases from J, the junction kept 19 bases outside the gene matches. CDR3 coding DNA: TGTGCCAGCAGAAGCCGGAGACTAGCGTCACAATGGGCCAATGAGCAGTTCTTC. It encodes CASRSRRLASQWANEQFF.

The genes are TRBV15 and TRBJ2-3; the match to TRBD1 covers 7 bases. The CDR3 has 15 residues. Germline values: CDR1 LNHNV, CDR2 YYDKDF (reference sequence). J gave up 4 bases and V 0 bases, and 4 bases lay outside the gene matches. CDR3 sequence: CATSRDPGQADTQYF. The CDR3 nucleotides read TGTGCCACCAGCAGAGATCCTGGACAGGCAGATACGCAGTATTTT.

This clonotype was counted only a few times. CDR3 in amino acids: CASSRSRADGYTF. CDR3 in DNA: TGTGCCAGCAGCCGATCCAGGGCGGATGGCTACACCTTC. The chain combines TRBV5-5 with TRBJ1-2; TRBD1 is a possible D gene (5 bases). The germline V and J ends were trimmed by 4 bases and 6 bases, with 13 bases remaining between them. The CDR3 is 13 amino acids. Germline CDR1 and CDR2: SGHKS and YYEKEE (reference sequence).

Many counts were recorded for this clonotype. DNA for the CDR3: TGTGCCAGCAGCGCAGGAGAAGGCCATGGCTACACCTTC. Translation gives CASSAGEGHGYTF. The rearrangement links TRBV9 to TRBJ1-2, with no clear D. V lost 3 bases to trimming and J lost 6 bases, with 12 bases between them. CDR3 length equals 13 residues. The germline gives CDR1 SGDLS, CDR2 YYNGEE.

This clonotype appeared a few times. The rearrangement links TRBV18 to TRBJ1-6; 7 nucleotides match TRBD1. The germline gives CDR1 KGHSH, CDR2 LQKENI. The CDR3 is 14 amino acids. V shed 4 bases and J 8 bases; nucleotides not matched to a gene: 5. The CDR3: CASSQRTGDSPLHF. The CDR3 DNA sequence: TGTGCCAGCTCACAACGGACAGGCGATTCACCCCTCCACTTT.

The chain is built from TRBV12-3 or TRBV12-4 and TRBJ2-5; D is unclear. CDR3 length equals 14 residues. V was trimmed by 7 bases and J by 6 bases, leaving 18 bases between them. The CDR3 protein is CASTPGWGGKTQYF. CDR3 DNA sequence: TGTGCCAGCACCCCTGGGTGGGGTGGTAAGACCCAGTACTTC.

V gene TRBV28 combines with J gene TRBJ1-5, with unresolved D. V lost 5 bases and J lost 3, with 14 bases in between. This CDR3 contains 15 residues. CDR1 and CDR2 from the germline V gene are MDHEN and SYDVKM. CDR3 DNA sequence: TGTGCCAGCAGTCCCCGATGGCAGGTCAATCAGCCCCAGCATTTT. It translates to CASSPRWQVNQPQHF.

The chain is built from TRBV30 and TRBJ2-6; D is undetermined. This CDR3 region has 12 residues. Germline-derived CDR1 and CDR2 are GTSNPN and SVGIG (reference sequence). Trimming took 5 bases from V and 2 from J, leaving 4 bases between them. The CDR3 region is CAWRAGANVLTF. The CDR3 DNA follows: TGTGCCTGGCGAGCTGGGGCCAACGTCCTGACTTTC.

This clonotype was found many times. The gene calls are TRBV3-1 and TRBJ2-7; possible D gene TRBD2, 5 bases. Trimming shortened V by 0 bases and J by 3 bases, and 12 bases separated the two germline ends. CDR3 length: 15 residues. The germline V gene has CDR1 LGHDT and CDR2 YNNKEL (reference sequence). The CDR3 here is CASSQDRERIYEQYF. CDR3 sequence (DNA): TGTGCCAGCAGCCAAGATCGGGAACGGATCTACGAGCAGTACTTC.

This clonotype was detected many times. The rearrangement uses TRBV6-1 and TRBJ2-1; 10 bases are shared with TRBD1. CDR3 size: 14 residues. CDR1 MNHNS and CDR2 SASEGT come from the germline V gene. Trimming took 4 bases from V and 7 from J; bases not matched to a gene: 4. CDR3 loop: CASSGQGAHNEQFF. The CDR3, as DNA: TGTGCCAGCAGTGGACAGGGGGCGCATAATGAGCAGTTCTTC.

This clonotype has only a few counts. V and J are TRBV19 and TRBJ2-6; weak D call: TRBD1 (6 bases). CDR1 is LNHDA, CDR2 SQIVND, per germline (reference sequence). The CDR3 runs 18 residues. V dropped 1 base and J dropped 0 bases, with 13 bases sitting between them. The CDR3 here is CASSIVAGALSGANVLTF. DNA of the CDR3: TGTGCCAGTAGTATAGTGGCAGGGGCGCTCTCTGGGGCCAACGTCCTGACTTTC.

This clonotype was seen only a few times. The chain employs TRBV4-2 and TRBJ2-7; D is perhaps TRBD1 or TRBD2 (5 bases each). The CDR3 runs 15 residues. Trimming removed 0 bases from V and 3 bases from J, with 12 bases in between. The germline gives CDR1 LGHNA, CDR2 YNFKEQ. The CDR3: CASSQDWGPVYEQYF. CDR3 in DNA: TGTGCCAGCAGCCAAGATTGGGGACCAGTCTACGAGCAGTACTTC.

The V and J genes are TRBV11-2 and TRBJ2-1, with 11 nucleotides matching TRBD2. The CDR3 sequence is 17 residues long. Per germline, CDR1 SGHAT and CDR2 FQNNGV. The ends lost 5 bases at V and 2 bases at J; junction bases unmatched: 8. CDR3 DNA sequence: TGTGCCAGCAGCGTCGGGACTAGCGGCTATACCTACAATGAGCAGTTCTTC. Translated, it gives CASSVGTSGYTYNEQFF.

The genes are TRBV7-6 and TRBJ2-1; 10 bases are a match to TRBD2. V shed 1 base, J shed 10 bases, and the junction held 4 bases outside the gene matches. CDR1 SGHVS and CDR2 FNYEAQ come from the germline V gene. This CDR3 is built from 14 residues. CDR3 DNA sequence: TGTGCCAGCAGCTTAGTCGGAGCGGGAGGGGAGCAGTTCTTC. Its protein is CASSLVGAGGEQFF. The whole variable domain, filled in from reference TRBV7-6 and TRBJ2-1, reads GAGVSQSPRYKVTKRGQDVALRCDPISGHVSLYWYRQALGQGPEFLTYFNYEAQQDKSGLPNDRFSAERPEGSISTLTIQRTEQRDSAMYRCASSLVGAGGEQFFGPGTRLTVL.

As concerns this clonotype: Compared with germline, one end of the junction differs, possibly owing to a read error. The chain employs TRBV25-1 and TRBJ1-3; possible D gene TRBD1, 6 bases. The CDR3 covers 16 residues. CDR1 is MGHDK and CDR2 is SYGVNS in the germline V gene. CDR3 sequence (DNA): TGTGCCAGCAGTGAATTCCGGACAGCCTCTGGAAACACCGTATATTTT. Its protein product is CASSEFRTASGNTVYF.

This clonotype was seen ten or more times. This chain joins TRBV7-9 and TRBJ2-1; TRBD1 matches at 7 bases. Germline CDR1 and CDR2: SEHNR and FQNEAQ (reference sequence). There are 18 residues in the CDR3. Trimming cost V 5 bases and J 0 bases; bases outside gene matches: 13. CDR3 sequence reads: CASSPSPRQGRSYNEQFF. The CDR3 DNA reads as TGTGCCAGCAGCCCTAGCCCCCGACAGGGACGCTCCTACAATGAGCAGTTCTTC.

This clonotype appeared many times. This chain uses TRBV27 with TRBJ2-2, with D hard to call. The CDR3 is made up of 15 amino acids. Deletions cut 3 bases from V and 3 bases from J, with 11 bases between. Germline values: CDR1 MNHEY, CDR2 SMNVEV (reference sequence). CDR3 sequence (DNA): TGTGCCAGCAGTTTGTCGTGGACGGACACCGGGGAGCTGTTTTTT. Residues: CASSLSWTDTGELFF.

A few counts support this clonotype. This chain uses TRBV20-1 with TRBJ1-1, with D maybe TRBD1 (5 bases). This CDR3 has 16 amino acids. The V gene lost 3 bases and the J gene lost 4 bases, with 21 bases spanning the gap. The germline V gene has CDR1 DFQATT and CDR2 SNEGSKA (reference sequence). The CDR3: CSARDIGPGLGTEAFF. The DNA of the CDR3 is TGCAGTGCTAGGGACATTGGGCCGGGGTTAGGCACTGAAGCTTTCTTT.